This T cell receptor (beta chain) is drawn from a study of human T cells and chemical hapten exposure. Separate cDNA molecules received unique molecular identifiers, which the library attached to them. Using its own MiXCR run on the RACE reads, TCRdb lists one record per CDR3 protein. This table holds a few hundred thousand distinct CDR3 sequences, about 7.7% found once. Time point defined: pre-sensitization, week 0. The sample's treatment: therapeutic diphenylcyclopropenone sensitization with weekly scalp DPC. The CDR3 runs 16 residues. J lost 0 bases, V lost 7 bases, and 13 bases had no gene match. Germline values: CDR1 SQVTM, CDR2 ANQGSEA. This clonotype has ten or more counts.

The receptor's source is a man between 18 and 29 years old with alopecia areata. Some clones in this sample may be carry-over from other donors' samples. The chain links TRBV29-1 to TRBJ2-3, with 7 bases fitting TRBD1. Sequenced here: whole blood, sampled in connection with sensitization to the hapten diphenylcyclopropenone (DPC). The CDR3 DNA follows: TGCAGCGGAGGGCGAGGGGGCATAACTAGCACAGATACGCAGTATTTT. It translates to CSGGRGGITSTDTQYF.